The TCR beta chain described here comes from a study of T cell repertoires in cytomegalovirus infection. V lost 4 bases to trimming and J lost 5 bases; unmatched junction nucleotides: 14. CDR1 MNHEY and CDR2 SVGEGT come from the germline V gene. This CDR3 spans 17 amino acids. MiXCR, applied by TCRdb to the reads, yields one record per CDR3 protein. The repertoire includes roughly 230,000 distinct CDR3 sequences, about 15% of them detected once, and about half sits in the top ten. This clonotype showed up many times. Sample: CD8+ T cells from PBMCs. The clonotype originates from a human donor in good health (CMV status not recorded). Some clones in this sample may be carry-over from other donors' samples. The chain has TRBV6-2 or TRBV6-3 and TRBJ2-1; TRBD1 matches 7 bases. CDR3 bases: TGTGCCAGCAGTTTAGAGGAGACAGGGATTCTACACAATGAGCAGTTCTTC. It codes for CASSLEETGILHNEQFF.